The next 30 T cell receptor beta chains were all read from a single sample in a study of T cell responses to AZD1222 COVID-19 vaccine (dated by TCRdb to about 2021). Receptors were amplified or captured by the immunoSEQ multiplex PCR assay. The table comes from immuneACCESS by way of TCRdb, which keeps in-frame sequences with V and J called. Part of the clones is missing from these tables; in studies checked, under half for an unresolved V gene and the rest for unknown reasons. The sample table lists about 57,000 clones, approximately 83% of them with a count of one. The ten largest make up approximately 19% of the sample. What the time point label conveys for this sample: baseline before first vaccination. This material consisted of peripheral blood, taken on day 0 of AZD1222 vaccination. Every receptor here comes from an adult in good health.

The rearrangement uses TRBV6-5 and TRBJ2-7, with 8 nucleotides matching TRBD1. CDR1 and CDR2 from the germline V gene are MNHEY and SVGAGI. V was clipped by 2 bases and J by 4 bases; unmatched bases: 4. The CDR3 covers 14 residues. The CDR3 spells CASSYQTGVYEQYF. The DNA of the CDR3 is TGTGCCAGCAGTTACCAGACAGGGGTGTACGAGCAGTACTTC.

V usage is TRBV3-1 (or the pseudogene TRBV3-2) and J usage is TRBJ2-1, with D possibly TRBD1 on 5 matching bases. Trimming left V 0 bases short and J 5 bases short, with 11 bases between. Germline CDR1 is LGHDT and CDR2 is YNNKEL (reference sequence). The CDR3 is 15 amino acids. This CDR3 is CASSQDVQGHNEQFF. For the CDR3, the DNA is TGTGCCAGCAGCCAAGATGTGCAGGGTCACAATGAGCAGTTCTTC.

The chain combines TRBV6-4 with TRBJ2-7, with D perhaps matching TRBD1 (5 bases). The germline V and J ends were trimmed by 6 bases and 3 bases, with 18 bases remaining between them. CDR1 is MRHNA, CDR2 SNTAGT, per germline. The CDR3 spans 15 residues. The CDR3 loop reads CASSKGPGSHYEQYF. The CDR3 nucleotides read TGTGCCAGCAGCAAAGGGCCAGGGTCCCACTACGAGCAGTACTTC.

The chain recombines TRBV30 with TRBJ2-1; no definite D call. Germline-derived CDR1 and CDR2 are GTSNPN and SVGIG (reference sequence). Trimming left V 0 bases short and J 14 bases short, with 11 bases between. The CDR3 has 11 residues. The CDR3 nucleotides read TGTGCCTGGAGTGTACAATCTAACGAGTTCTTC. Translating gives CAWSVQSNEFF.

The chain links TRBV19 to TRBJ1-2; the D gene is possibly TRBD1 (5 bases). The V gene lost 7 bases and the J gene lost 0 bases, with 18 bases spanning the gap. The CDR3 is made up of 16 amino acids. CDR1 and CDR2 from the germline V gene are LNHDA and SQIVND (reference sequence). The CDR3 DNA is TGTGCCAGTACCGGGGGGTCGGGGCAAGCTAACTATGGCTACACCTTC. Its protein is CASTGGSGQANYGYTF.

This clone has a handful of counts. This sequence joins TRBV19 and TRBJ1-5, with D perhaps TRBD1 (6 bases). The CDR3 covers 16 residues. Germline V gene lookup returns CDR1 LNHDA and CDR2 SQIVND (reference sequence). V shed 2 bases and J shed 2 bases, with 13 bases lying between them. The CDR3 protein is CASSIPGALGNQPQHF. The CDR3 DNA is TGTGCCAGTAGTATACCAGGGGCCCTGGGCAATCAGCCCCAGCATTTT.

The rearrangement joins TRBV18 to TRBJ1-1; 7 bases map to TRBD1. This CDR3 has 15 residues. With V trimmed by 3 bases and J by 5 bases, 9 bases remained unmatched. CDR1 and CDR2 from the germline V gene are KGHSH and LQKENI. In DNA form, the CDR3 reads TGTGCCAGCTCACCCTTCAACAGGGGATCGACTGAAGCTTTCTTT. This sequence encodes CASSPFNRGSTEAFF.

The chain has TRBV9 and TRBJ1-3; D perhaps matches TRBD1 (6 bases). The CDR3 sequence is 16 residues long. The germline CDR1 and CDR2 sequences are SGDLS and YYNGEE. Trimming took 0 bases from V and 4 from J, leaving 14 bases between them. As DNA, the CDR3 is TGTGCCAGCAGCGTAGTAGCACCGGACAGCGGAAACACCATATATTTT. Residues: CASSVVAPDSGNTIYF.

This clone was detected once. The chain combines TRBV21-1 with TRBJ2-7; TRBD2, as called in the table, went unchecked against the DNA. TRBV21-1 is assigned pseudogene status. This CDR3 has 15 residues. CDR3 nucleotide sequence: TGTGCCAGCAGCAAAGGCCAAGGAGACCCTACGAAGCAGTACTTC. It is translated as CASSKGQGDPTKQYF.

The DNA of the CDR3 is TGTGCCAGCAGTCAACAGGGTGCGGGGCGAAAACTGTTTTTT. It yields the protein CASSQQGAGRKLFF. The rearrangement links TRBV3-1 (or the pseudogene TRBV3-2) to TRBJ1-4, with D maybe TRBD1 (6 bases). CDR3 length: 14 amino acids. The V gene lost 6 bases and the J gene lost 10 bases, with 18 bases spanning the gap. CDR1 and CDR2 (germline): LGHDT, YNNKEL (reference sequence).

This clone was seen a few times. The chain uses TRBV23-1 and TRBJ1-5, with D unclear. TRBV23-1 counts as an open reading frame of uncertain function. CDR3 size: 14 residues. Trimming took 3 bases from V and 4 from J, leaving 10 bases between them. The CDR3 sequence: CASSQEGRNQPQHF. CDR3 DNA sequence: TGCGCCAGCAGTCAGGAAGGGCGTAATCAGCCCCAGCATTTT.

This clone was counted a single time. The chain recombines TRBV5-6 with TRBJ2-7; D not certain. Between the trimmed V and J ends, which lost 3 bases and 7 bases, there was a span of 11 bases. The germline CDR1 and CDR2 sequences are SGHDT and YYEEEE. This CDR3 is 12 amino acids long. As DNA, the CDR3 is TGTGCCAGCAGCTCGAACGCTAGAGAGCAGTACTTC. It translates to CASSSNAREQYF.

The CDR3 nucleotides read TGTGCCAGCAGCTTTCAGCGGAACAATGAGCAGTTCTTC. This encodes CASSFQRNNEQFF. This sequence joins TRBV7-3 and TRBJ2-1; a possible D gene is TRBD2 (5 bases). V lost 3 bases to trimming and J lost 5 bases, with 8 bases between them. The V gene's germline CDR1 is SGHTA and CDR2 FQGTGA. CDR3 length equals 13 residues.

The V call is TRBV7-9, the J call TRBJ2-2; 10 bases agree with TRBD2. The CDR3 runs to 16 residues. J was trimmed by 6 bases and V by 3 bases; bases with no gene match: 7. In germline, CDR1 is SEHNR, CDR2 FQNEAQ (reference sequence). Here the CDR3 reads CASSLKAGGLPGELFF. CDR3 coding DNA: TGTGCCAGCAGCTTGAAAGCGGGGGGGCTCCCCGGGGAGCTGTTTTTT.

This chain joins TRBV28 and TRBJ1-6, with TRBD1 as a possible D gene (5 bases). Between the trimmed V and J ends, which lost 7 bases and 0 bases, there was a span of 10 bases. The CDR3 runs 15 residues. Germline values: CDR1 MDHEN, CDR2 SYDVKM. CDR3 sequence: CASTIDSSYNSPLHF. CDR3 DNA: TGTGCCAGCACCATAGACAGCTCCTATAATTCACCCCTCCACTTT.

The chain is built from TRBV9 and TRBJ1-4; 7 bases map to TRBD1. Germline trimming cut 3 bases from V and 4 bases from J; bases unmatched to any gene: 9. The CDR3 extends over 16 amino acids. CDR1 is SGDLS and CDR2 is YYNGEE in the germline V gene. CDR3 residues: CASSDRDSGFNEKLFF. The CDR3 DNA reads TGTGCCAGCAGCGACCGGGACAGCGGATTTAATGAAAAACTGTTTTTT.

The chain's CDR3 is CATSLGETQYF. CDR3 nucleotides: TGTGCCACCTCACTGGGAGAGACCCAGTACTTC. V usage is TRBV24-1 and J usage is TRBJ2-5; no reliable D call. CDR1 is KGHDR and CDR2 is SFDVKD in the germline V gene. The CDR3 contains 11 residues. Trimming removed 9 bases at V and 4 bases at J, with 8 bases between.

This chain uses TRBV7-9 with TRBJ1-1; 8 positions match TRBD1. CDR1 is SEHNR, CDR2 FQNEAQ, per germline (reference sequence). V lost 1 base, J lost 4 bases, and 8 bases stayed unmatched. The CDR3 has 16 amino acids. CDR3 protein: CASSLGTGSPVTEAFF. CDR3 nucleotide sequence: TGTGCCAGCAGCTTAGGGACAGGGTCCCCTGTCACTGAAGCTTTCTTT. The complete variable domain, with remaining parts taken from reference TRBV7-9 and TRBJ1-1, reads DTGVSQNPRHKITKRGQNVTFRCDPISEHNRLYWYRQTLGQGPEFLTYFQNEAQLEKSRLLSDRFSAERPKGSFSTLEIQRTEQGDSAMYLCASSLGTGSPVTEAFFGQGTRLTVV.

This CDR3 reads CASSKCPAPGQTGLWNF. CDR3 DNA: TGTGCCAGCAGCAAATGTCCCGCTCCGGGACAGACAGGCCTTTGGAACTTC. The chain uses TRBV21-1 and TRBJ2-7; TRBD1, the table's D call, was not compared with the DNA. TRBV21-1 corresponds to a pseudogene. This CDR3 comprises 17 residues.

The chain links TRBV7-9 to TRBJ1-2; D remains ambiguous. V was shortened by 1 base and J by 5 bases, with 14 bases between the two germline ends. Germline-derived CDR1 and CDR2 are SEHNR and FQNEAQ (reference sequence). The CDR3 consists of 15 residues. The CDR3 DNA follows: TGTGCCAGCAGCTTAGAACTCGGGCCGCCGTATGGCTACACCTTC. Translated, it gives CASSLELGPPYGYTF. Full variable domain (remainder filled in from reference TRBV7-9 and TRBJ1-2): DTGVSQNPRHKITKRGQNVTFRCDPISEHNRLYWYRQTLGQGPEFLTYFQNEAQLEKSRLLSDRFSAERPKGSFSTLEIQRTEQGDSAMYLCASSLELGPPYGYTFGSGTRLTVV.

The gene calls are TRBV5-8 and TRBJ1-3; D unresolved. Trimming removed 1 base from V and 1 base from J, with 6 bases in between. This CDR3 is 14 amino acids long. CDR1 SGHTS and CDR2 YDEGEE come from the germline V gene. As DNA, the CDR3 is TGTGCCAGCAGCTTGAGGGCGTCTGGAAACACCATATATTTT. This sequence encodes CASSLRASGNTIYF.

As to this clone: In the same sample, other DNA sequences code for this CDR3. This rearrangement joins TRBV6-5 to TRBJ1-2; D not certain. Germline V gives CDR1 MNHEY, CDR2 SVGAGI. Trimming took 7 bases from V and 4 from J, leaving 10 bases between them. The CDR3 is 12 amino acids. The CDR3 sequence: CASTSGLYGYTF. The CDR3 coding sequence is TGTGCCAGCACCTCGGGCCTCTATGGCTACACCTTC.

The rearrangement uses TRBV6-4 and TRBJ2-3; 13 bases fit TRBD2. Trimming removed 5 bases from V and 2 bases from J; junction bases left unmatched: 4. Looked up from germline, CDR1 is MRHNA and CDR2 is SNTAGT. The length of the CDR3 is 16 residues. CDR3 coding DNA: TGTGCCAGCAGTCCCACTAGCGGGGGGGCCACAGATACGCAGTATTTT. Its translation is CASSPTSGGATDTQYF.

There are a few counts of this clone. This sequence joins TRBV15 and TRBJ1-1; D gene ambiguous. With 0 bases removed from V and 1 base from J, the gap between germline ends came to 15 bases. The germline V gene encodes CDR1 LNHNV and CDR2 YYDKDF (reference sequence). The CDR3 totals 17 residues. For the CDR3, the DNA is TGTGCCACCAGCAGAGATCCTTTAGGACGGGGGAACACTGAAGCTTTCTTT. It encodes CATSRDPLGRGNTEAFF.

With regard to this clone: One end of the junction is discordant with germline, which a read error may explain. The chain uses TRBV7-7 and TRBJ2-2; 15 bases map to TRBD2. Germline V gene lookup returns CDR1 SSHAT and CDR2 FNYEAQ (reference sequence). This CDR3 region has 18 residues. CDR3 nucleotides: TGTGCTAGCAGCTCGGGACTAGCGGGGGGATTAAGAACCGGGGAGCTGTTTTTT. Translation gives CASSSGLAGGLRTGELFF.

The chain joins TRBV5-1 to TRBJ1-2; perhaps TRBD1 as D (6 bases). The CDR3 runs 13 residues. V lost 1 base and J 4 bases, leaving 8 bases between the germline ends. Germline V gene data show CDR1 as SGHRS and CDR2 as YFSETQ. DNA for the CDR3: TGCGCCAGCAGCTTGCAGGGGAGCTATGGCTACACCTTC. Its protein product is CASSLQGSYGYTF.

The chain joins TRBV12-3 or TRBV12-4 to TRBJ2-7; D could derive from TRBD1 or TRBD2 (5 bases each). V dropped 5 bases and J dropped 5 bases, with 13 bases sitting between them. The CDR3 is 13 amino acids. The CDR3 DNA sequence: TGTGCCAGCAGTATCGGGACGGCCCACGAGCAGTACTTC. This gives the protein CASSIGTAHEQYF.

Regarding this clone: An end of the junction differs from the germline gene, which may be a read error. The chain carries TRBV5-1 and TRBJ2-5; possibly TRBD2 for D (5 bases). Germline V CDR1 and CDR2: SGHRS, YFSETQ. The length of the CDR3 is 13 residues. CDR3 nucleotide sequence: TGCGCCAGCAGCTTGACGAGGGAAGAGACCCTGCACTTC. Amino acids: CASSLTREETLHF.

V and J are TRBV19 and TRBJ1-2, with 9 bases lining up with TRBD1. V gave up 0 bases and J gave up 7 bases; unmatched junction bases: 6. CDR1 and CDR2 from the germline V gene are LNHDA and SQIVND (reference sequence). This CDR3 has 15 residues. CDR3 bases: TGTGCCAGTAGTATAGAAGGGACAGGGTTGTCTGGCTACACCTTC. This encodes CASSIEGTGLSGYTF.

This chain connects TRBV7-9 to TRBJ1-1, with D maybe TRBD1 (5 bases). The CDR3 contains 13 residues. V was cut by 5 bases and J by 5 bases, with 12 bases left in between. Germline-derived CDR1 and CDR2 are SEHNR and FQNEAQ (reference sequence). In nucleotides, the CDR3 is TGTGCCAGCAGCCCGCAGGGAGAGACTGAAGCTTTCTTT. The encoded protein is CASSPQGETEAFF. The full variable domain, with the rest looked up from reference TRBV7-9 and TRBJ1-1, is DTGVSQNPRHKITKRGQNVTFRCDPISEHNRLYWYRQTLGQGPEFLTYFQNEAQLEKSRLLSDRFSAERPKGSFSTLEIQRTEQGDSAMYLCASSPQGETEAFFGQGTRLTVV.